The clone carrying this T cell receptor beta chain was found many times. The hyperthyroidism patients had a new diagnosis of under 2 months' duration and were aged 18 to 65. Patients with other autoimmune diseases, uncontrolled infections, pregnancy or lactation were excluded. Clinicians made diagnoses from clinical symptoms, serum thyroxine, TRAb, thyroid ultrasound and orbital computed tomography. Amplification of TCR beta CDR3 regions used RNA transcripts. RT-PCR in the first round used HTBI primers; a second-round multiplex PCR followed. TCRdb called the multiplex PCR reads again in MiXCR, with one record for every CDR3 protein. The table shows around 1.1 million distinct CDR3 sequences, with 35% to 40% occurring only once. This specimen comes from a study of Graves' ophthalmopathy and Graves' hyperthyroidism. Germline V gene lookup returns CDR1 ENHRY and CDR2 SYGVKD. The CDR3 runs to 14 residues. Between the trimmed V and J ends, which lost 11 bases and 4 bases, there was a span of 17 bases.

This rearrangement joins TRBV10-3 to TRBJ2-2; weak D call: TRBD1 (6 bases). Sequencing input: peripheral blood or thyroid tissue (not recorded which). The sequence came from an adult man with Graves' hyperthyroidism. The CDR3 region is CAAQLGTRTGELFF. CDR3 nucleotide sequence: TGTGCCGCCCAACTCGGGACACGCACCGGGGAGCTGTTTTTT.